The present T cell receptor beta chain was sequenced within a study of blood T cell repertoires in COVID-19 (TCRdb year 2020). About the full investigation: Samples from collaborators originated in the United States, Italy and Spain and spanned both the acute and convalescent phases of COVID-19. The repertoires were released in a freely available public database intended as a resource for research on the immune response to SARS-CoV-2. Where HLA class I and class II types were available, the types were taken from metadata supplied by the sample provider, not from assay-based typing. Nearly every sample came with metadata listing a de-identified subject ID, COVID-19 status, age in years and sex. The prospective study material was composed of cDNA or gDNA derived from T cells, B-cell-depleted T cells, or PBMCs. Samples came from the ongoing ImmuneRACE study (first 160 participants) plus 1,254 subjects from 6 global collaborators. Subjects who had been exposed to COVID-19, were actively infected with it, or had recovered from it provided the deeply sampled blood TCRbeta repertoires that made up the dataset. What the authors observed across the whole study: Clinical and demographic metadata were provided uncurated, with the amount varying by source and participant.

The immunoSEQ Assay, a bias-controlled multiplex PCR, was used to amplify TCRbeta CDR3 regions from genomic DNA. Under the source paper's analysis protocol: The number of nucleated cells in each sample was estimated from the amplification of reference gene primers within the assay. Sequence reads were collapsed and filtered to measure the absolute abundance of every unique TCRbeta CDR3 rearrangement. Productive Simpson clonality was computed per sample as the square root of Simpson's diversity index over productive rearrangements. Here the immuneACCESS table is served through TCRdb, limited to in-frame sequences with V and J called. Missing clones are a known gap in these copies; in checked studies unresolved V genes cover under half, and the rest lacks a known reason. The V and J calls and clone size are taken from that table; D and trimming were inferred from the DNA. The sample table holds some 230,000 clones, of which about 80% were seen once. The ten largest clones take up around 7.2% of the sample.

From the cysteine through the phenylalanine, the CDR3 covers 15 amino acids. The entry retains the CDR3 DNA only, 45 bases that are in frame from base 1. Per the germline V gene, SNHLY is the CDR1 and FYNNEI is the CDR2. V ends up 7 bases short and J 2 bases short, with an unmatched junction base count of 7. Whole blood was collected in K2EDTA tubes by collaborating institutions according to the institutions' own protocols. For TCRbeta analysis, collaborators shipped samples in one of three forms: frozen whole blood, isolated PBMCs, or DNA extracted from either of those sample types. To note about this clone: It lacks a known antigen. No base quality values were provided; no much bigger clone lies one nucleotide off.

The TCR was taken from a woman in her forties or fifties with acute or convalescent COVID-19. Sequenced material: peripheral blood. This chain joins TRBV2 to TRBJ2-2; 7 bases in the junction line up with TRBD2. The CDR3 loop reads CASKASGANTGELFF. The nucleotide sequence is TGTGCCAGCAAAGCAAGCGGGGCCAACACCGGGGAGCTGTTTTTT.